The 10 T cell receptor beta chains below were found in one sample sequenced in a study of T cells in Graves' hyperthyroidism and ophthalmopathy. TCR beta CDR3 regions were amplified from RNA transcripts. HTBI primers were employed in a first-round RT-PCR of the TCR CDR3. One entry per CDR3 protein results from TCRdb running MiXCR on the multiplex PCR reads. The profile covers hundreds of thousands of distinct CDR3 sequences, with 45% appearing a single time and about 7% taken by the ten largest. The sample taken for sequencing was peripheral blood or thyroid tissue (not recorded which). All receptors come from an adult man with Graves' disease, either hyperthyroidism or ophthalmopathy (not recorded which).

V gene TRBV15 combines with J gene TRBJ2-6; TRBD2 agrees at 7 bases. V was pared by 3 bases and J by 1 base, with 3 bases of the junction left unmatched. This CDR3 has 16 residues. Per germline, CDR1 LNHNV and CDR2 YYDKDF (reference sequence). The CDR3 sequence: CATSSPGGSGANVLTF. The CDR3, as DNA: TGTGCCACCAGCAGCCCCGGGGGGTCTGGGGCCAACGTCCTGACTTTC.

V gene TRBV19 combines with J gene TRBJ2-5, with D possibly being TRBD1 (6 bases). The germline V gene has CDR1 LNHDA and CDR2 SQIVND (reference sequence). V gave up 7 bases and J gave up 5 bases, with 20 bases separating them. The CDR3 contains 15 residues. The CDR3 coding sequence is TGTGCCAGTACCCAGGGTCAGGGGTATGGGGAGACCCAGTACTTC. This translates into CASTQGQGYGETQYF.

This clonotype was detected ten times or more. The V gene is TRBV29-1, the J gene TRBJ1-1; D unresolved. V was cut by 1 base and J by 11 bases, with 11 bases left in between. Germline V gives CDR1 SQVTM, CDR2 ANQGSEA. This CDR3 has 11 residues. CDR3 loop: CSVEGSRPAFF. The CDR3 nucleotides read TGCAGCGTTGAAGGGAGTCGGCCGGCTTTCTTT. Based on the CDR3 plus reference TRBV29-1 and TRBJ1-1, the full variable domain is SAVISQKPSRDICQRGTSLTIQCQVDSQVTMMFWYRQQPGQSLTLIATANQGSEATYESGFVIDKFPISRPNLTFSTLTVSNMSPEDSSIYLCSVEGSRPAFFGQGTRLTVV.

This sequence joins TRBV19 and TRBJ2-5; D call uncertain. The CDR3 is 12 amino acids. V lost 2 bases and J 4 bases, leaving 5 bases between the germline ends. CDR1 and CDR2 from the germline V gene are LNHDA and SQIVND (reference sequence). The CDR3 nucleotides read TGTGCCAGTAGTATACAAGGAGAGACCCAGTACTTC. Amino acids: CASSIQGETQYF.

A word on this clonotype: At one end, the junction sequence differs from germline, possibly due to a read error. The CDR3 coding sequence is TGTGCCACCAGCGATTCGTCGACAGGGAGCAATCAGCCCCAGCATTTT. Amino acids: CATSDSSTGSNQPQHF. The V and J genes are TRBV24-1 and TRBJ1-5; the match to TRBD1 covers 7 bases. Germline CDR1 KGHDR, CDR2 SFDVKD. The CDR3 is 16 residues long.

This clonotype has ten or more counts. The chain is built from TRBV2 and TRBJ1-1, with a possible D match to TRBD1 (6 bases). V gave up 3 bases and J gave up 2 bases, with 16 bases separating them. The length of the CDR3 is 16 residues. Germline lookup yields CDR1 SNHLY and CDR2 FYNNEI. Here the CDR3 DNA reads TGTGCCAGCAGTGAGGGGGCCGGGGGGTTAAACACTGAAGCTTTCTTT. It translates to CASSEGAGGLNTEAFF.

This chain joins TRBV2 and TRBJ1-4, with a possible D match to TRBD1 (6 bases). V was pared by 2 bases and J by 6 bases, with 10 bases between. The CDR3 sequence is 14 residues long. Per the germline V gene, CDR1 is SNHLY and CDR2 is FYNNEI. The CDR3 DNA reads as TGTGCCAGCAGTGAATGGGGGGGCGATGAAAAACTGTTTTTT. Its translation: CASSEWGGDEKLFF. The variable domain in full, completed from reference TRBV2 and TRBJ1-4, reads EPEVTQTPSHQVTQMGQEVILRCVPISNHLYFYWYRQILGQKVEFLVSFYNNEISEKSEIFDDQFSVERPDGSNFTLKIRSTKLEDSAMYFCASSEWGGDEKLFFGSGTQLSVL.

This chain joins TRBV4-2 and TRBJ1-6; D is unclear. Germline V lookup: CDR1 LGHNA, CDR2 YNFKEQ. The CDR3 spans 14 residues. V was shortened by 0 bases and J by 5 bases, with 5 bases between the two germline ends. This CDR3 is CASSQEVNNSPLHF. The CDR3, as DNA: TGTGCCAGCAGCCAAGAAGTTAATAATTCACCCCTCCACTTT.

On this clonotype: At one end, the junction sequence differs from germline, possibly due to a read error. The V and J genes are TRBV24-1 and TRBJ1-5; 9 bases align to TRBD1. CDR3 length: 13 amino acids. CDR1 KGHDR and CDR2 SFDVKD come from the germline V gene. The CDR3 DNA reads as TGTGCCACGGGACAGGGAAGCACTCAGCCCCAGCATTTT. Translated, it gives CATGQGSTQPQHF.

The chain combines TRBV20-1 with TRBJ1-5, with TRBD1 matching 7 bases. Per the germline V gene, CDR1 is DFQATT and CDR2 is SNEGSKA (reference sequence). The CDR3 is 16 amino acids. The J segment lost 0 bases and the V segment lost 5 bases, leaving 10 bases of the junction unmatched. The CDR3, as DNA: TGCAGTGCTCCACGGGACAGTCCTTATAGCAATCAGCCCCAGCATTTT. Its protein product is CSAPRDSPYSNQPQHF.